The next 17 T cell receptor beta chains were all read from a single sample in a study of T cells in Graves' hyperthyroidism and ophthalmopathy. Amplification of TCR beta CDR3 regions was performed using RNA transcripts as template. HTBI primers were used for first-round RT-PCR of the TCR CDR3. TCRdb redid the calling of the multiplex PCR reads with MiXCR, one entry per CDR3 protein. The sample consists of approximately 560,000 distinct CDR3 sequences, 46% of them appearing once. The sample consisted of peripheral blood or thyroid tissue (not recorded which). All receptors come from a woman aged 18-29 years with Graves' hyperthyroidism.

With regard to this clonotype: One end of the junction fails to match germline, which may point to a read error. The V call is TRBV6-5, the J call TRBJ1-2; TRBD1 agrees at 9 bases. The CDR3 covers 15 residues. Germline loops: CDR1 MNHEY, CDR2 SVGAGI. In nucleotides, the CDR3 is TGTGCCATCAGTTACTCGAGACAGGGGGACTATGGCTACACCTTC. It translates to CAISYSRQGDYGYTF.

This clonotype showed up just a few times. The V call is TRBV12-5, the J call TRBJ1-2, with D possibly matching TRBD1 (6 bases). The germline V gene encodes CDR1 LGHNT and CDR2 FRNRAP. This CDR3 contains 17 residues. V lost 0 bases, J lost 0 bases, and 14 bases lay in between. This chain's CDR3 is CASGLVLGQTANYGYTF. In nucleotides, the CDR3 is TGTGCTAGTGGTTTGGTACTCGGACAGACAGCTAACTATGGCTACACCTTC.

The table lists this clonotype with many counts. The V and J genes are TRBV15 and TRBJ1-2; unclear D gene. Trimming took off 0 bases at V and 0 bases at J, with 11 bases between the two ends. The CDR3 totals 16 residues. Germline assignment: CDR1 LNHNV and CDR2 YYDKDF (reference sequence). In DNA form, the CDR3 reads TGTGCCACCAGCAGAGATGTCCAGAGAGCTAACTATGGCTACACCTTC. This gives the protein CATSRDVQRANYGYTF.

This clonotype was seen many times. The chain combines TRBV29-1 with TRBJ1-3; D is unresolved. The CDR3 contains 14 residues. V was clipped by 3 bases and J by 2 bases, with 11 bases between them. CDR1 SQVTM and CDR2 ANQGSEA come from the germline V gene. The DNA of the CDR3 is TGCAGCGTTGAGGGCCCCATGACTGGAAACACCATATATTTT. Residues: CSVEGPMTGNTIYF.

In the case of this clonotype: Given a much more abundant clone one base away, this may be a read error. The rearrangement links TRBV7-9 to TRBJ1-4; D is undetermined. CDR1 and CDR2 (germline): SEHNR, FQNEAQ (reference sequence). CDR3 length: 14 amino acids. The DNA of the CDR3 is TGTGTCAGCACCTTCGAGGCGACTAATGAAAAACTGTTTTTT. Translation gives CVSTFEATNEKLFF.

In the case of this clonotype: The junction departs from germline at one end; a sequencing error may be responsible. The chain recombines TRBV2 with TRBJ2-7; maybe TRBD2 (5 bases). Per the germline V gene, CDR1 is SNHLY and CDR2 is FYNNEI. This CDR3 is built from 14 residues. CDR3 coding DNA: TGTGCCAGCGGCCTCGAGGGCGTCCTCTTGGAGCAATACTTC. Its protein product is CASGLEGVLLEQYF.

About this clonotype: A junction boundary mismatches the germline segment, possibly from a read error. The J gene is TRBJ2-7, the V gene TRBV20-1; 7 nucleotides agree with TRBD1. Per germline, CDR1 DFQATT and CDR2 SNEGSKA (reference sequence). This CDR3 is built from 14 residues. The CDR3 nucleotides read TGTAGTGCTAGTGTGCGCCCAGGGGGCTACGAGCAGTACTTC. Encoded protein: CSASVRPGGYEQYF.

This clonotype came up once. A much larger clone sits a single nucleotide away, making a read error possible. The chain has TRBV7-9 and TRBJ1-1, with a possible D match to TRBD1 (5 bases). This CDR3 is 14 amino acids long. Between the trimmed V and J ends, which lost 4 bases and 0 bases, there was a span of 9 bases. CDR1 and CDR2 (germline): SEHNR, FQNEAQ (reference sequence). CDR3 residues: CASSYGAVNTEAFF. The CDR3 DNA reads TGTGCCAGCAGCTACGGGGCAGTGAACACTGAAGCTTTCTTT.

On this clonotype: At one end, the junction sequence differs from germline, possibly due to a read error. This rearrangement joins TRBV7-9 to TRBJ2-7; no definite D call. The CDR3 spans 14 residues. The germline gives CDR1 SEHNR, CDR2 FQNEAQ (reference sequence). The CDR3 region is CATSREGSSYEQYF. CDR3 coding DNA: TGTGCCACCAGCAGAGAAGGCAGCTCCTACGAGCAGTACTTC.

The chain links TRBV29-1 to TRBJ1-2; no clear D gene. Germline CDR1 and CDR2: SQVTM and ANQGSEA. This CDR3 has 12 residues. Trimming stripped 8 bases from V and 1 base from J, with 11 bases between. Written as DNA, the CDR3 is TGCAGCTTAGAAGGATTTAACTATGGCTACACCTTC. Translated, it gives CSLEGFNYGYTF.

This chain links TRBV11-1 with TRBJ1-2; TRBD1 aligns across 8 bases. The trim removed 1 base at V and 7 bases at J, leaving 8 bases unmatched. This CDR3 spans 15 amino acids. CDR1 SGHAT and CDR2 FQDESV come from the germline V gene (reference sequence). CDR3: CASSLVERTGTGYTF. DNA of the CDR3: TGTGCCAGCAGCTTAGTTGAGCGGACAGGGACTGGCTACACCTTC.

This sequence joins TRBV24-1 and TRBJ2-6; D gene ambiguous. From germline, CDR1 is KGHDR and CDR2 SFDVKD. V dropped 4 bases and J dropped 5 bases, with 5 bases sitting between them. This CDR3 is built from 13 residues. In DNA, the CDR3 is TGTGCCACCAGTGACCCACGGGCCAACGTCCTGACTTTC. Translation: CATSDPRANVLTF.

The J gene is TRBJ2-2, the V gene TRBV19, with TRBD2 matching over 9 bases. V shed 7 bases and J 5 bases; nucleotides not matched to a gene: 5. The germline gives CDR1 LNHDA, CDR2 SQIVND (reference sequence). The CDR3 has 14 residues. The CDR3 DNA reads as TGTGCCAGTACCCCTAGCGGGACGACCGGGGAGCTGTTTTTT. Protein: CASTPSGTTGELFF.

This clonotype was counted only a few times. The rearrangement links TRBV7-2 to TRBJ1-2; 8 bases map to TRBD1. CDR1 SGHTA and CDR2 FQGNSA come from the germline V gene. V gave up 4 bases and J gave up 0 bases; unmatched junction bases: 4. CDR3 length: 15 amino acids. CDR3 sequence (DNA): TGTGCCAGCAGCTCTTGGGACAGGACTAACTATGGCTACACCTTC. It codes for CASSSWDRTNYGYTF. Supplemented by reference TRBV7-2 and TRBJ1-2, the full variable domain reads GAGVSQSPSNKVTEKGKDVELRCDPISGHTALYWYRQSLGQGLEFLIYFQGNSAPDKSGLPSDRFSAERTGGSVSTLTIQRTQQEDSAVYLCASSSWDRTNYGYTFGSGTRLTVV.

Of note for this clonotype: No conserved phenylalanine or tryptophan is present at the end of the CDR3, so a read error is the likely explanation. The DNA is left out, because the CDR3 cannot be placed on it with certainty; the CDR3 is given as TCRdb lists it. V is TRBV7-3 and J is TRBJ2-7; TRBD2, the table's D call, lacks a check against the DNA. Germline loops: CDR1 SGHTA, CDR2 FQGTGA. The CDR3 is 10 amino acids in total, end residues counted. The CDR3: CASSLGLANQ.

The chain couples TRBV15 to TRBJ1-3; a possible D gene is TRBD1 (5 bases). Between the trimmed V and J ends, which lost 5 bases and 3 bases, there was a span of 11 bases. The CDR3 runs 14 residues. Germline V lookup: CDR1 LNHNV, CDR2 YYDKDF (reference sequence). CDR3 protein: CATSSGTIGNTIYF. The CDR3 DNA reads TGTGCCACCAGCTCAGGGACGATTGGAAACACCATATATTTT.

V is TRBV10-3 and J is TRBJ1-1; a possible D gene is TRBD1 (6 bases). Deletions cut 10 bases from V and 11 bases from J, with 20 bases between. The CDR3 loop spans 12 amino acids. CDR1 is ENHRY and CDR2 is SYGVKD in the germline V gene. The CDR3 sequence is CATVFGGGLAFF. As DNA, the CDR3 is TGTGCCACCGTTTTTGGAGGGGGGCTCGCTTTCTTT.